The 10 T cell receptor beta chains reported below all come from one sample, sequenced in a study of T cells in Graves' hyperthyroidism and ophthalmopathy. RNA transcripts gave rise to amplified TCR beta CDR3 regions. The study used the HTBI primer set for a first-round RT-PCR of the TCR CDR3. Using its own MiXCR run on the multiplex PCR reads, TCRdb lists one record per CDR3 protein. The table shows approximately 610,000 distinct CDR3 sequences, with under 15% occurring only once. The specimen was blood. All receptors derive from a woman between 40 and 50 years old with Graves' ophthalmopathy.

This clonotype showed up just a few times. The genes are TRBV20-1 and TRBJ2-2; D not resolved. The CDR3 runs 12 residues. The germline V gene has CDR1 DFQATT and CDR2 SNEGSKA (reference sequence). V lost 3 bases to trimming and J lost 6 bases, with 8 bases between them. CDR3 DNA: TGCAGTGCTAGCGGTGGGGCCGGGGAGCTGTTTTTT. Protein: CSASGGAGELFF.

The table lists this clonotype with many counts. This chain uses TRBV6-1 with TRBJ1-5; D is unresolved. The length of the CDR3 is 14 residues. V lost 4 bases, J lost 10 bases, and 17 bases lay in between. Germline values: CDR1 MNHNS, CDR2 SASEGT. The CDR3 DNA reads TGTGCCAGCAGTGGTGACCCCTATTCGCCCCCCCAGCATTTT. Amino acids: CASSGDPYSPPQHF.

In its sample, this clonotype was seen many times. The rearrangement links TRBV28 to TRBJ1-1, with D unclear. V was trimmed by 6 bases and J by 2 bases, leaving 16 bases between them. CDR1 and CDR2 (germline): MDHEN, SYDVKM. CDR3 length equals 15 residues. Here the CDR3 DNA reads TGTGCCAGCAGCCGCCCGCCAGGTCAAAACACTGAAGCTTTCTTT. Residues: CASSRPPGQNTEAFF.

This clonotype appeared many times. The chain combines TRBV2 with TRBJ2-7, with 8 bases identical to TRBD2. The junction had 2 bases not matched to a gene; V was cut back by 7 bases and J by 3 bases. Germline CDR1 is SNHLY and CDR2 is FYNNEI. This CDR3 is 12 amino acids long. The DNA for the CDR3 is TGTGCCAGCAAAACTAGCGGCTACGAGCAGTACTTC. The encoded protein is CASKTSGYEQYF.

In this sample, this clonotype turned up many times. CDR3 protein: CASSHTRNTGELFF. The CDR3 DNA reads TGTGCCAGCAGCCATACCAGGAACACCGGGGAGCTGTTTTTT. The gene calls are TRBV3-1 and TRBJ2-2; D is ambiguous. There are 14 residues in the CDR3. V was shortened by 3 bases and J by 1 base, with 6 bases between the two germline ends. Per the germline V gene, CDR1 is LGHDT and CDR2 is YNNKEL (reference sequence).

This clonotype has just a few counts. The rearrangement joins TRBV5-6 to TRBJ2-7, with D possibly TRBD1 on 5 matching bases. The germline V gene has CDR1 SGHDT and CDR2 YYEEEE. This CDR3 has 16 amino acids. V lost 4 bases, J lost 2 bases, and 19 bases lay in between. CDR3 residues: CASSLFRGTDPYEQYF. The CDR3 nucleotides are TGTGCCAGCAGCCTTTTTAGGGGAACCGATCCCTACGAGCAGTACTTC.

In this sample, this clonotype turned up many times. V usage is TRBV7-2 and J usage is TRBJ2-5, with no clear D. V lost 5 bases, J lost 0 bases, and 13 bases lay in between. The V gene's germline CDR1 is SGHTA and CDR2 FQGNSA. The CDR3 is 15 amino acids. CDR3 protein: CASSRVGGYQETQYF. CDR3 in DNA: TGTGCCAGCAGCCGAGTGGGTGGGTACCAAGAGACCCAGTACTTC.

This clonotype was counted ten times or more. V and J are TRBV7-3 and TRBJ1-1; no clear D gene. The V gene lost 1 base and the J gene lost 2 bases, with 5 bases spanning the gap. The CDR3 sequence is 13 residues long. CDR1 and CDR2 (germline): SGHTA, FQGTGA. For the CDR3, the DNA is TGTGCCAGCAGCTTAATTTTCAACACTGAAGCTTTCTTT. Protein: CASSLIFNTEAFF.

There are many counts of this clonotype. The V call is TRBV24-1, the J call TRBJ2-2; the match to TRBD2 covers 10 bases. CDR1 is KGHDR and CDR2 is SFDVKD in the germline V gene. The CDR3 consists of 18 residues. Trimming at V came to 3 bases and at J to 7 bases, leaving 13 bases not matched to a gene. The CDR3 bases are TGTGCCACCAGTGATCGAGGCGGATCTAGCGGGAGTGACGGGGAGCTGTTTTTT. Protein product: CATSDRGGSSGSDGELFF.

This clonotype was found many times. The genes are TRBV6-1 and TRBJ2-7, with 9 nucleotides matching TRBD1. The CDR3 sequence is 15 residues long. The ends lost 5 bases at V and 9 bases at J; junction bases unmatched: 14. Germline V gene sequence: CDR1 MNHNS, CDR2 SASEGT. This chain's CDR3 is CASSLGGTGPLWQYF. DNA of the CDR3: TGTGCCAGCAGTCTCGGAGGGACAGGGCCCTTGTGGCAGTACTTC.